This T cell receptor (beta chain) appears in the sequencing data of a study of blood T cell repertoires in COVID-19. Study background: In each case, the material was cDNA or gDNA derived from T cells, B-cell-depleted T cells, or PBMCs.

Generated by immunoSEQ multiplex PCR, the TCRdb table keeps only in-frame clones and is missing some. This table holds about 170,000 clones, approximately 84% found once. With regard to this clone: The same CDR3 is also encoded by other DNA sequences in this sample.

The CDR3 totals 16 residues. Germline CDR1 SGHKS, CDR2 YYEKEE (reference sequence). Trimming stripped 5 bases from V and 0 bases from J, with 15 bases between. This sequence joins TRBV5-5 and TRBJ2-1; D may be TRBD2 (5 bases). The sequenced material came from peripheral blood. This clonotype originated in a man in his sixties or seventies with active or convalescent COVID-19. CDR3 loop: CASSTLGGSSYNEQFF. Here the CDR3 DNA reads TGTGCCAGCAGTACTCTCGGTGGGAGCTCCTACAATGAGCAGTTCTTC. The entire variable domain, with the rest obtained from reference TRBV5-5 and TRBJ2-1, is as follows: DAGVTQSPTHLIKTRGQQVTLRCSPISGHKSVSWYQQVLGQGPQFIFQYYEKEERGRGNFPDRFSARQFPNYSSELNVNALLLGDSALYLCASSTLGGSSYNEQFFGPGTRLTVL.